This T cell receptor (beta chain) was sequenced for a study of CD8 T cells in Susac syndrome. It was with random hexamers that about 0.45 to 1 ug RNA was reverse transcribed. TCRdb ran MiXCR on the immunoSEQ multiplex PCR reads and lists one entry per CDR3 protein. The table has a few hundred thousand distinct CDR3 sequences, around 93% seen once. From germline, CDR1 is DFQATT and CDR2 SNEGSKA (reference sequence). The CDR3 extends over 17 amino acids. Losses at the gene ends were 5 bases for V and 5 bases for J; bases not matched to a gene: 16. Sample: CD4+ T cells from PBMCs. The gene calls are TRBV20-1 and TRBJ2-3; 10 positions match TRBD2. This TCR derives from a human donor with multiple sclerosis. Here the CDR3 reads CSAEKQSGGAGIDTQYF. Here the CDR3 DNA reads TGCAGTGCTGAGAAACAAAGCGGGGGGGCAGGAATAGATACGCAGTATTTT.